Listed below are T cell receptor beta chains from one sample, sequenced in a study of blood T cell repertoires in COVID-19. The assay was immunoSEQ multiplex PCR, and TCRdb's table has in-frame clones only and misses some. The repertoire holds some 250,000 clones, with roughly 81% as singletons. Material for sequencing was peripheral blood. The receptors were sampled from a woman of 80 years or more with COVID-19, enrolled during active disease. The CDR3 runs from the conserved cysteine through the conserved F or W. Fields, in order: D gene, V gene, J gene, clone size, CDR3 DNA, CDR3 protein. D genes are given only for firm matches. Rows may omit the clone size; those that give it use once, few, many or a size class.

-,TRBV19,TRBJ1-2,few,TGTGCCAGTAGTATGCAGGGGAGTAACTATGGCTACACCTTC,CASSMQGSNYGYTF
-,TRBV30,TRBJ2-2,-,TGTGCCTGGAGCCGCACTGGGAACACCGGGGAGCTGTTTTTT,CAWSRTGNTGELFF
TRBD2,TRBV6-4,TRBJ2-3,-,TGTGCCAGCAGTGACGCCAAGCGGGGCCCCACAGATACGCAGTATTTT,CASSDAKRGPTDTQYF
-,TRBV2,TRBJ1-6,-,TGTGCCAGCAGACCCTCAGGGGACTCACCCCTCCACTTT,CASRPSGDSPLHF
TRBD1,TRBV7-9,TRBJ2-7,once,TGTGCCAGCAGCTTAGATTGGGCAGGGGGCGAGCAGTACTTC,CASSLDWAGGEQYF
-,TRBV28,TRBJ2-2,-,TGTGCCAGCAGTTTACACAGGGACACCGGGGAGCTGTTTTTT,CASSLHRDTGELFF
-,TRBV19,TRBJ1-5,few,TGTGCCAGTAGTATGGGGGGTAACAATCAGCCCCAGCATTTT,CASSMGGNNQPQHF
TRBD1,TRBV4-1,TRBJ1-1,once,TGCGCCAGCAGCCAAGTCTCAGGGGGGAACACTGAAGCTTTCTTT,CASSQVSGGNTEAFF
-,TRBV5-4,TRBJ1-1,few,TGTGCCAGCAGCCCTCGCGGGGGTAACACTGAAGCTTTCTTT,CASSPRGGNTEAFF
-,TRBV6-5,TRBJ1-4,-,TGTGCCAGCAGCGGGGCCCCGAGGGGGTATGAAAAACTGTTTTTT,CASSGAPRGYEKLFF
-,TRBV4-1,TRBJ2-3,-,TGCGCCAGCAGCCAATCTGGGACCGGGCCCAGGGGGGCAGATACGCAGTATTTT,CASSQSGTGPRGADTQYF
-,TRBV6-4,TRBJ2-3,-,TGTGCCAGCGGAAGCGGCCTAAGCACAGATACGCAGTATTTT,CASGSGLSTDTQYF
-,TRBV6-5,TRBJ2-7,-,TGTGCCAGCACCGAGGGGGGGATCTCCTACGAGCAGTACTTC,CASTEGGISYEQYF
-,TRBV25-1,TRBJ2-5,-,TGTGCCAGCCGAGGGCAAGGGGGTCAAGAGACCCAGTACTTC,CASRGQGGQETQYF
-,TRBV6-5,TRBJ2-7,few,TGTGCCAGCAGTTACTCTGGAGCCTTGGAGCAGTACTTC,CASSYSGALEQYF
-,TRBV5-1,TRBJ1-3,-,TGCGCCAGCACTGAGGGAAGTTCTGGAAACACCATATATTTT,CASTEGSSGNTIYF
TRBD1,TRBV6-5,TRBJ1-5,-,TGTGCCAGCAGTCTGGACAGGGGCGGCCAGCCCCAGCATTTT,CASSLDRGGQPQHF
-,TRBV5-1,TRBJ1-1,-,TGCGCCAGCAGCCCTCCGGGTTCCAACACTGAAGCTTTCTTT,CASSPPGSNTEAFF
TRBD1,TRBV10-2,TRBJ1-5,-,TGCGCCAGCAGTGAGAACTGGGACAGTGGGGGTGGCCAGCCCCAGCATTTT,CASSENWDSGGGQPQHF
-,TRBV19,TRBJ1-1,-,TGTGCCAGTAGTAGGCAGGGGAACACTGAAGCTTTCTTT,CASSRQGNTEAFF
TRBD1,TRBV6-1,TRBJ1-4,-,TGTGCCAGCAGTGAACCTTTGGACAGGGCTTCGTTTTTT,CASSEPLDRASFF
-,TRBV29-1,TRBJ2-7,-,TGCAGCGTTGGGCACTCCTACGAGCAGTACTTC,CSVGHSYEQYF
TRBD2,TRBV11-2,TRBJ2-3,-,TGTGCCAGCAGCTTAGGACTAGCGGGGAGCACAGATACGCAGTATTTT,CASSLGLAGSTDTQYF
-,TRBV11-3,TRBJ2-1,-,TGTGCCAGCAGCAAGGAGGAGGATGAGCAGTTCTTC,CASSKEEDEQFF
-,TRBV19,TRBJ2-7,-,TGTGCCAGTAGTTCCAGGGCCTACGAGCAGTACTTC,CASSSRAYEQYF
-,TRBV6-2/TRBV6-3,TRBJ2-4,-,TGTGCCAGCAGCCCTACAGGGGCCAAAAACATTCAGTACTTC,CASSPTGAKNIQYF
-,TRBV6-6,TRBJ1-2,-,TGTGCCAGCAGCCACGGAGCGGGCTACACCTTC,CASSHGAGYTF